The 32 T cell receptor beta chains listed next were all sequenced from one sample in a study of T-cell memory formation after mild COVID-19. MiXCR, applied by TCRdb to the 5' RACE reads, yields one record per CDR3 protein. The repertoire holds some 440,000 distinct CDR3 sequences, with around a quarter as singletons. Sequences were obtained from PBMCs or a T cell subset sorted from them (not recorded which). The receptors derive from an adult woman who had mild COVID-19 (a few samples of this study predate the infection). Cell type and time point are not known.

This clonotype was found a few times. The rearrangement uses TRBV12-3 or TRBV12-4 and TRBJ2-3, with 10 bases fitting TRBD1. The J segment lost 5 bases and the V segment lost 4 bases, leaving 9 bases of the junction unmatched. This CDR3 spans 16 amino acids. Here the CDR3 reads CASSSLVGQGQDTQYF. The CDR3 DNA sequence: TGTGCCAGCAGTTCTCTAGTGGGACAGGGGCAAGATACGCAGTATTTT.

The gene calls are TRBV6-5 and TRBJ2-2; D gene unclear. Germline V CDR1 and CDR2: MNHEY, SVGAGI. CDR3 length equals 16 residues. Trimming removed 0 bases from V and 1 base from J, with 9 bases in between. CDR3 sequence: CASSYSLRVNTGELFF. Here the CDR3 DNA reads TGTGCCAGCAGTTACTCGTTACGGGTGAACACCGGGGAGCTGTTTTTT.

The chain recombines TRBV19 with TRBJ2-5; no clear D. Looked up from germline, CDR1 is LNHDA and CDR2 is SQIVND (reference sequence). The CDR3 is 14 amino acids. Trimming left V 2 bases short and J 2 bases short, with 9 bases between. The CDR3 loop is CASSITPVQETQYF. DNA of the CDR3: TGTGCCAGTAGTATAACCCCTGTGCAAGAGACCCAGTACTTC.

CDR3 loop: CASSERRLSYNEQFF. In DNA form, the CDR3 reads TGTGCCAGCAGTGAACGACGCCTAAGCTACAATGAGCAGTTCTTC. This rearrangement joins TRBV6-1 to TRBJ2-1; the D is unclear. Germline V lookup: CDR1 MNHNS, CDR2 SASEGT. Trimming shortened V by 2 bases and J by 3 bases, and 11 bases separated the two germline ends. The CDR3 consists of 15 residues.

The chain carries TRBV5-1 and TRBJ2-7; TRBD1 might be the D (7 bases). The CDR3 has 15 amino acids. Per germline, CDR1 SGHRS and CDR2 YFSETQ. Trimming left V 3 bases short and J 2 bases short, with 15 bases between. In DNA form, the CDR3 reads TGCGCCAGCAGCTGGGGCGGGACAGACACCTACGAGCAGTACTTC. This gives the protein CASSWGGTDTYEQYF.

DNA of the CDR3: TGTGCCAGCAGCTCCTCAGTTGGGGCTGGGGCCAACGTCCTGACTTTC. Protein sequence: CASSSSVGAGANVLTF. This rearrangement joins TRBV7-6 to TRBJ2-6; D gene ambiguous. The ends were cut back, 4 bases at V and 2 bases at J, with 12 bases in the middle. The CDR3 has 16 residues. The germline V gene encodes CDR1 SGHVS and CDR2 FNYEAQ.

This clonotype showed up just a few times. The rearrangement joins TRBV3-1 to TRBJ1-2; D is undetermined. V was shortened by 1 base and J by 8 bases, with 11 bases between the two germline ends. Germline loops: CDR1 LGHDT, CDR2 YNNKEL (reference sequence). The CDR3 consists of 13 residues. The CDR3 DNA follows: TGTGCCAGCAGCCAAGTCAAGGAAATGGGCTACACCTTC. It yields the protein CASSQVKEMGYTF.

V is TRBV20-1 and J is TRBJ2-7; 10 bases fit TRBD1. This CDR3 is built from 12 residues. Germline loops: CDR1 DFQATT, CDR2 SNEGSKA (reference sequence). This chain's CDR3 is CSPTGTGAEQYF. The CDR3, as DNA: TGCAGCCCAACCGGGACAGGGGCCGAGCAGTACTTC.

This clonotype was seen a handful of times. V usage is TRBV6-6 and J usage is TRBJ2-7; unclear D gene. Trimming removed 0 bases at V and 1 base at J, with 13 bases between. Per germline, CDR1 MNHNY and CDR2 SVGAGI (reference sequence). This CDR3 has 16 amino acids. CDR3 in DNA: TGTGCCAGCAGTTACTCGAAACTTTATGGGTCCTACGAGCAGTACTTC. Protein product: CASSYSKLYGSYEQYF.

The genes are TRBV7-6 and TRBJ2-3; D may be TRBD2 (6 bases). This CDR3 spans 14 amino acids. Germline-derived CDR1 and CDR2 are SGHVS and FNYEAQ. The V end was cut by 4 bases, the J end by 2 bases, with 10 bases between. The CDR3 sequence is CASSWGLNTDTQYF. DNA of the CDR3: TGTGCCAGCAGCTGGGGACTGAACACAGATACGCAGTATTTT. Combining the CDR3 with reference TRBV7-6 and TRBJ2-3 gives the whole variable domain GAGVSQSPRYKVTKRGQDVALRCDPISGHVSLYWYRQALGQGPEFLTYFNYEAQQDKSGLPNDRFSAERPEGSISTLTIQRTEQRDSAMYRCASSWGLNTDTQYFGPGTRLTVL.

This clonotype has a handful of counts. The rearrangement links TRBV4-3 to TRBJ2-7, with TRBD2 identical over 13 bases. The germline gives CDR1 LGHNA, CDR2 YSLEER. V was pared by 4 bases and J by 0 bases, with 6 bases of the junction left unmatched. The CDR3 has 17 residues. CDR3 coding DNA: TGCGCCAGCAGCCGGGGGACTAGCGGGACCTACTCCTACGAGCAGTACTTC. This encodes CASSRGTSGTYSYEQYF.

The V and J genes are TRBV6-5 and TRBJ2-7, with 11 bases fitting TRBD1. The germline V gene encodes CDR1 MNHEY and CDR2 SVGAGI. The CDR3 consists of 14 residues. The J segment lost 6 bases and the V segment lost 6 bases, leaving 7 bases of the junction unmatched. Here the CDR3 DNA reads TGTGCCAGCAGCCCGGGACAGGGGGGCATCGAGCAGTACTTC. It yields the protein CASSPGQGGIEQYF.

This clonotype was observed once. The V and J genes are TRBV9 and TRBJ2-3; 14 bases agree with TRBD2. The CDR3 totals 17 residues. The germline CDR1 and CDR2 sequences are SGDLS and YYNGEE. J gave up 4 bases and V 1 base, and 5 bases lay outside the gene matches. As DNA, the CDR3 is TGTGCCAGCAGCGTATCGGGACTAGCGGGGGTGGCAGATACGCAGTATTTT. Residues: CASSVSGLAGVADTQYF.

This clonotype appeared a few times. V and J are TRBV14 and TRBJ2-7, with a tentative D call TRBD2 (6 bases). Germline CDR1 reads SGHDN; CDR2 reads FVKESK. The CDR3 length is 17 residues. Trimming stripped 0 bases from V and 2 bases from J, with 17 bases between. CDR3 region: CASSQEGDGGGTYEQYF. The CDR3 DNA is TGTGCCAGCAGCCAAGAAGGGGACGGAGGCGGGACCTACGAGCAGTACTTC.

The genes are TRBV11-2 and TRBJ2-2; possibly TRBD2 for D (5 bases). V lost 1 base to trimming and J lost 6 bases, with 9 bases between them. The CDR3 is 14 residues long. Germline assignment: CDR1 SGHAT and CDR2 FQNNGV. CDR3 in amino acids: CASSLVVGAGELFF. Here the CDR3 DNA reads TGTGCCAGCAGCTTAGTGGTCGGGGCCGGGGAGCTGTTTTTT.

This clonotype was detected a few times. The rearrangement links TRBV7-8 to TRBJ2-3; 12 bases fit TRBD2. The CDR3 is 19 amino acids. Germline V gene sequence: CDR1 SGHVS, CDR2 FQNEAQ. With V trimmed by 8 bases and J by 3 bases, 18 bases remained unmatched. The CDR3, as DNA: TGTGCCAGCGGCCCACTAGCGGGGGGCCCCTTCAAACCTACAGATACGCAGTATTTT. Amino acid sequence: CASGPLAGGPFKPTDTQYF.

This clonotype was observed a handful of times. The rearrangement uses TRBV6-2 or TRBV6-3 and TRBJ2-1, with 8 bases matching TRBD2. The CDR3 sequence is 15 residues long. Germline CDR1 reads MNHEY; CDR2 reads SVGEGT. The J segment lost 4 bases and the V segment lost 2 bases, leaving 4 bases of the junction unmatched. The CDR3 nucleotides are TGTGCCAGCAGTTACGGACTAGCAGGGTACAATGAGCAGTTCTTC. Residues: CASSYGLAGYNEQFF.

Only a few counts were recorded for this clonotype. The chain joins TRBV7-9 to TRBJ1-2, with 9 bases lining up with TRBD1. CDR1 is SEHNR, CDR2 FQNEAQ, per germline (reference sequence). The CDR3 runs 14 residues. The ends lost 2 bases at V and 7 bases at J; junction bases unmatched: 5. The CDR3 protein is CASSLTRTGAGYTF. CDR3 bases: TGTGCCAGCAGCTTAACCCGGACAGGGGCTGGCTACACCTTC.

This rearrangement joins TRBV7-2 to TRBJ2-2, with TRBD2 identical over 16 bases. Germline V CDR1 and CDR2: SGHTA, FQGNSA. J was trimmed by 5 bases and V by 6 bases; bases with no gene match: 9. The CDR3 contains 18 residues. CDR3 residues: CASSHPGLAGGRTGELFF. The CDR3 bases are TGTGCCAGCAGTCATCCGGGACTAGCGGGGGGGCGGACCGGGGAGCTGTTTTTT. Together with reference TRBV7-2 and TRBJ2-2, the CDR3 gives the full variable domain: GAGVSQSPSNKVTEKGKDVELRCDPISGHTALYWYRQSLGQGLEFLIYFQGNSAPDKSGLPSDRFSAERTGGSVSTLTIQRTQQEDSAVYLCASSHPGLAGGRTGELFFGEGSRLTVL.

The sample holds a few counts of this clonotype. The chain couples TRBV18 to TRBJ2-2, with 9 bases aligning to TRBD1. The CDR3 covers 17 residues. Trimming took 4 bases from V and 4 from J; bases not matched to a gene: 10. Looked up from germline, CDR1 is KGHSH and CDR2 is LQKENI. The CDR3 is CASSLSSGQGITGELFF. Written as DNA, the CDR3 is TGTGCCAGCTCACTAAGCTCGGGACAGGGAATCACCGGGGAGCTGTTTTTT.

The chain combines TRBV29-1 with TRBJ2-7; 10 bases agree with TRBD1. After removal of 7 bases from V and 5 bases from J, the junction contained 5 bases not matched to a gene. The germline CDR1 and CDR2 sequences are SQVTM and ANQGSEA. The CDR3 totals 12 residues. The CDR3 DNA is TGCAGCGCCCGGGACAGGGGCGACGAGCAGTACTTC. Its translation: CSARDRGDEQYF.

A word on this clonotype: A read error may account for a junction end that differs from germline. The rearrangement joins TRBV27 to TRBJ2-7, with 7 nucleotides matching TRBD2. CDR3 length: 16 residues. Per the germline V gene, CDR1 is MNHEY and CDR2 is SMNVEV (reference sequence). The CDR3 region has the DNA TGTGCCAGCAGGCCGAACCTAGCGGATTCCTTCCACGAGCAGTGCTTC. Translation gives CASRPNLADSFHEQCF.

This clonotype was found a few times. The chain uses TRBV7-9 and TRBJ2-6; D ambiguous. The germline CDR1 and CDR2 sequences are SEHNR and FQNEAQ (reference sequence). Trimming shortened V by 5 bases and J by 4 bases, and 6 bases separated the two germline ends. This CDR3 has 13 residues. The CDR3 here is CASSTKGANVLTF. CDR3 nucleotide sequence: TGTGCCAGCAGCACAAAGGGGGCCAACGTCCTGACTTTC.

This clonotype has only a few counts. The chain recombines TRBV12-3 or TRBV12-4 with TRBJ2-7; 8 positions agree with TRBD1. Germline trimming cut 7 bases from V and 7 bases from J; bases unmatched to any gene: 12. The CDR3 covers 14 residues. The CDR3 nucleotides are TGTGCCAGCAATGAACCGGGACAGGCCCTGGAGCAGTACTTC. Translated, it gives CASNEPGQALEQYF.

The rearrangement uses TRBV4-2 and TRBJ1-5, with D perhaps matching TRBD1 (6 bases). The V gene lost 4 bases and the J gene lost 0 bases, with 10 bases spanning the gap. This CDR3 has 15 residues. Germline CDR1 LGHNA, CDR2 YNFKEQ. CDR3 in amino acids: CASSLGHSSNQPQHF. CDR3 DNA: TGTGCCAGCAGCCTGGGACATAGTAGCAATCAGCCCCAGCATTTT.

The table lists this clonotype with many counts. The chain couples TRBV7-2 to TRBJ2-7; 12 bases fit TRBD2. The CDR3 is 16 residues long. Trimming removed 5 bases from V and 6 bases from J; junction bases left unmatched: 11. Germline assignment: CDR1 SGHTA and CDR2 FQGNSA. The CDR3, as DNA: TGTGCCAGCAGCACAACTAGCGGGAGGTTGCGCTTCGAGCAGTACTTC. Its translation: CASSTTSGRLRFEQYF. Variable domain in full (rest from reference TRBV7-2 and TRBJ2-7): GAGVSQSPSNKVTEKGKDVELRCDPISGHTALYWYRQSLGQGLEFLIYFQGNSAPDKSGLPSDRFSAERTGGSVSTLTIQRTQQEDSAVYLCASSTTSGRLRFEQYFGPGTRLTVT.

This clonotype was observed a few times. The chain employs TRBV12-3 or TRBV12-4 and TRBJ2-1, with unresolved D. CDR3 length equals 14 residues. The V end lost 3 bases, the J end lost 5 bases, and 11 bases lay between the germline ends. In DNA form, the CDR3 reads TGTGCCAGCAGTTTTGAGCCTAATCACAATGAGCAGTTCTTC. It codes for CASSFEPNHNEQFF.

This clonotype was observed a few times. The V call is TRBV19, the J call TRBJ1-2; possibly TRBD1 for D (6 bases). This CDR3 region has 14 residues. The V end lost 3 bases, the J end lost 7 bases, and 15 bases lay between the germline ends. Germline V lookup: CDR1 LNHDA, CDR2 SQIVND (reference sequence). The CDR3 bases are TGTGCCAGTAGTATGGTGGCAGGGGCGCCTGGCTACACCTTC. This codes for CASSMVAGAPGYTF.

The CDR3: CASSITGTADYGYTF. CDR3 nucleotides: TGTGCCAGCAGCATTACCGGGACAGCCGACTATGGCTACACCTTC. The genes are TRBV9 and TRBJ1-2; 7 nucleotides line up with TRBD1. The CDR3 sequence is 15 residues long. V trimming: 4 bases; J trimming: 3 bases; junction bases outside the gene matches: 9. Per germline, CDR1 SGDLS and CDR2 YYNGEE.

CDR3 bases: TGCAGCGTAACGCTACTAGCGGGAGGCCTCGGGCAGTACTTC. It encodes CSVTLLAGGLGQYF. The chain carries TRBV29-1 and TRBJ2-7; 12 bases match TRBD2. Looked up from germline, CDR1 is SQVTM and CDR2 is ANQGSEA. This CDR3 has 14 amino acids. V lost 6 bases and J lost 9; bases outside the gene matches: 12.

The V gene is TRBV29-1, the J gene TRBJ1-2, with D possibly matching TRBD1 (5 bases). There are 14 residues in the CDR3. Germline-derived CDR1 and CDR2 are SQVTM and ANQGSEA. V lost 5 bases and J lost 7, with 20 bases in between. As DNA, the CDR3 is TGCAGCGTTAGGACACAACAGGCAAGCTCTGGCTACACCTTC. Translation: CSVRTQQASSGYTF.

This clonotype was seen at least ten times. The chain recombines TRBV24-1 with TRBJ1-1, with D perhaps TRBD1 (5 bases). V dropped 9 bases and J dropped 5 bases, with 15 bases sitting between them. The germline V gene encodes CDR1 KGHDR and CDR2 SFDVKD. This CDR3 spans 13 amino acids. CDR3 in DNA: TGTGCCACCGGGACGGGGAAGGGGACTGAAGCTTTCTTT. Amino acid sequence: CATGTGKGTEAFF.